This T cell receptor (beta chain) was profiled in a study of cytomegalovirus exposure and HLA in healthy donors. Overall study: As released early, the data held 75 million to 90 million unique TCRs from HLA-typed donors.

Study-wide results and caveats: Sequencing likely produced, as an artifact, a cluster of highly shared sequence variants. Despite most TCR sequences being rare, some public TCRs occurred in many donors.

As concerns this clone: Its antigen is currently unknown.

The V and J ends lost 4 bases and 5 bases, in that order; junction bases with no gene match: 13. Germline V CDR1 and CDR2: GTSNPN, SVGIG (reference sequence). This CDR3 spans 16 amino acids. Primers for the PCR totalled 60 Vbeta and 13 Jbeta. This table comes from immunoSEQ multiplex PCR, and its TCRdb copy is limited to in-frame clones, with some not included. The table lists about 110,000 clones, 65% to 80% of them singletons. The sequence was obtained from a man between 60 and 75 years old in good health and CMV-seronegative. This rearrangement joins TRBV30 to TRBJ2-5; TRBD1 agrees at 10 bases. Sequences were obtained from PBMCs. CDR3 region: CAWIGQGVLVGETQYF. The DNA of the CDR3 is TGTGCCTGGATTGGACAGGGGGTATTGGTTGGCGAGACCCAGTACTTC.